Following are 18 T cell receptor beta chains from one sample sequenced in a study of blood T cells in healthy people across ages. Primed by a sample-barcoded 5' primer and a J-beta primer mix, a second PCR proceeded for roughly 6 to 12 cycles. TCRdb re-derived calls from the 5' RACE reads in MiXCR, one entry per CDR3 protein. The sample gives roughly 2 million distinct CDR3 sequences, just under 50% of which show up once; around 2.1% is in the top ten. Source material: blood. The receptors come from a woman between 40 and 50 years old in good health.

This chain links TRBV18 with TRBJ2-5; D gene uncertain. This CDR3 is 15 amino acids long. Germline V gene data show CDR1 as KGHSH and CDR2 as LQKENI. V dropped 6 bases and J dropped 2 bases, with 16 bases sitting between them. The CDR3 bases are TGTGCCAGCTCGACGGGTTCGGGCCAGCAAGAGACCCAGTACTTC. Amino acids: CASSTGSGQQETQYF.

The CDR3 nucleotides are TGTGCCAGCAGTGACTCGACCGGGGACCCGCAGTATTTT. This sequence encodes CASSDSTGDPQYF. This chain links TRBV6-4 with TRBJ2-3; possibly TRBD1 or TRBD2 for D (5 bases each). V was trimmed by 0 bases and J by 10 bases, leaving 11 bases between them. The CDR3 has 13 residues. Germline lookup yields CDR1 MRHNA and CDR2 SNTAGT.

The J gene is TRBJ2-1, the V gene TRBV11-2, with a tentative D call TRBD1 (7 bases). CDR1 SGHAT and CDR2 FQNNGV come from the germline V gene. The length of the CDR3 is 13 residues. Trimming stripped 7 bases from V and 4 bases from J, with 11 bases between. The CDR3 is CASTTGRYNEQFF. For the CDR3, the DNA is TGTGCCAGCACGACAGGGAGGTACAATGAGCAGTTCTTC. Full variable domain (remainder filled in from reference TRBV11-2 and TRBJ2-1): EAGVAQSPRYKIIEKRQSVAFWCNPISGHATLYWYQQILGQGPKLLIQFQNNGVVDDSQLPKDRFSAERLKGVDSTLKIQPAKLEDSAVYLCASTTGRYNEQFFGPGTRLTVL.

V gene TRBV3-1 combines with J gene TRBJ2-5; 7 bases map to TRBD1. With the DNA end fitting TRBJ2-7 better, the J assignment may be wrong. The CDR3 runs to 13 residues. Germline assignment: CDR1 LGHDT and CDR2 YNNKEL (reference sequence). CDR3 nucleotide sequence: TGTGCCAGCACCCTGACAGGGCTCTACGAGCAGTACTTC. It is translated as CASTLTGLYEQYF.

This rearrangement joins TRBV4-3 to TRBJ2-6; D is unresolved. The V end was cut by 6 bases, the J end by 0 bases, with 12 bases between. The CDR3 consists of 16 residues. Germline lookup yields CDR1 LGHNA and CDR2 YSLEER. In DNA, the CDR3 is TGCGCCAGCAGGCCGCATCGGCACTCTGGGGCCAACGTCCTGACTTTC. The encoded protein is CASRPHRHSGANVLTF.

The J gene is TRBJ2-3, the V gene TRBV20-1; D is undetermined. There are 13 residues in the CDR3. Germline values: CDR1 DFQATT, CDR2 SNEGSKA (reference sequence). Trimming removed 3 bases at V and 2 bases at J, with 9 bases between. DNA of the CDR3: TGCAGTGCTAGTGAATCGACCACAGATACGCAGTATTTT. It specifies CSASESTTDTQYF.

This clonotype was counted between two and nine times. This chain joins TRBV7-2 and TRBJ2-1, with D maybe TRBD1 (6 bases). Trimming left V 7 bases short and J 7 bases short, with 17 bases between. The CDR3 runs 14 residues. The V gene's germline CDR1 is SGHTA and CDR2 FQGNSA. CDR3 loop: CASIRGGGKNEQFF. CDR3 nucleotides: TGTGCCAGCATCCGAGGGGGTGGTAAGAATGAGCAGTTCTTC.

The rearrangement uses TRBV4-1 and TRBJ2-5; tentatively, D is TRBD1 or TRBD2 (5 bases each). Per the germline V gene, CDR1 is MGHRA and CDR2 is YSYEKL. V was pared by 3 bases and J by 0 bases, with 17 bases between. The CDR3 has 17 amino acids. The CDR3 DNA is TGCGCCAGCAGCCACCCCACCTCGGGACGGTACCAAGAGACCCAGTACTTC. Encoded protein: CASSHPTSGRYQETQYF.

This clonotype came up a few times. The chain joins TRBV5-1 to TRBJ2-7; 12 bases agree with TRBD1. CDR3 length: 16 amino acids. J lost 5 bases, V lost 0 bases, and 6 bases had no gene match. Germline V CDR1 and CDR2: SGHRS, YFSETQ. The CDR3 nucleotides read TGCGCCAGCAGCTTGGGGGACAGGGGGCGCGTGAACGAGCAGTACTTC. Its translation is CASSLGDRGRVNEQYF.

This chain links TRBV6-2 or TRBV6-3 with TRBJ2-4; D ambiguous. This CDR3 has 16 residues. In germline, CDR1 is MNHEY, CDR2 SVGEGT. V was shortened by 6 bases and J by 0 bases, with 15 bases between the two germline ends. The DNA of the CDR3 is TGTGCCAGCAGCCAGAACAGCATTCTAGCCAAAAACATTCAGTACTTC. It codes for CASSQNSILAKNIQYF.

This chain uses TRBV29-1 with TRBJ2-1, with D possibly matching TRBD2 (6 bases). Germline assignment: CDR1 SQVTM and CDR2 ANQGSEA. The germline V and J ends were trimmed by 3 bases and 6 bases, with 15 bases remaining between them. The CDR3 consists of 14 residues. This CDR3 is CSVEVGLGGNEQFF. CDR3 coding DNA: TGCAGCGTTGAGGTGGGACTGGGAGGCAATGAGCAGTTCTTC.

The sample holds a few counts of this clonotype. CDR3 DNA sequence: TGTGCCAGCAGGTTTAGGGGCGCTGATGGCTACACCTTC. Protein sequence: CASRFRGADGYTF. This chain uses TRBV28 with TRBJ1-2; D might be TRBD1 (5 bases). This CDR3 is built from 13 residues. From germline, CDR1 is MDHEN and CDR2 SYDVKM. Trimming took off 6 bases at V and 6 bases at J, with 14 bases between the two ends.

The chain uses TRBV7-9 and TRBJ2-5; no definite D call. The germline gives CDR1 SEHNR, CDR2 FQNEAQ (reference sequence). Deletions cut 2 bases from V and 3 bases from J, with 16 bases between. The CDR3 sequence is 16 residues long. In nucleotides, the CDR3 is TGTGCCAGCAGCTTAATAATGCCTGGCGACAAAGAGACCCAGTACTTC. Translation: CASSLIMPGDKETQYF.

This clonotype was counted a few times. The chain uses TRBV5-1 and TRBJ2-4; 11 nucleotides align to TRBD1. V trimming: 2 bases; J trimming: 0 bases; junction bases outside the gene matches: 22. Germline V gives CDR1 SGHRS, CDR2 YFSETQ. The CDR3 runs to 23 residues. The CDR3 sequence: CASSFVPGQGVTTPVLAKNIQYF. CDR3 DNA sequence: TGCGCCAGCAGCTTTGTCCCGGGACAGGGGGTGACGACCCCCGTCTTAGCCAAAAACATTCAGTACTTC.

This sequence joins TRBV28 and TRBJ1-2, with 10 nucleotides matching TRBD1. CDR3 size: 17 residues. V trimming: 2 bases; J trimming: 6 bases; junction bases outside the gene matches: 12. From germline, CDR1 is MDHEN and CDR2 SYDVKM. Here the CDR3 DNA reads TGTGCCAGCAGTTTAGCCCCATCAGACAGGGGGCACAATGGCTACACCTTC. Protein sequence: CASSLAPSDRGHNGYTF.

Comment on this clonotype: This CDR3 fails to terminate in the conserved phenylalanine or tryptophan, so it likely reflects a read error. V is TRBV29-1 and J is TRBJ2-7; D gene unclear. The end of the DNA is better explained by TRBJ2-5, so the J call may be wrong. The V gene's germline CDR1 is SQVTM and CDR2 ANQGSEA. The CDR3 sequence is 11 residues long. The CDR3 nucleotides read TGCAGCGTGCAAGTCGGGGAGACCCAGTACTCC. Protein: CSVQVGETQYS.

This clonotype was counted between two and nine times. CDR3 sequence: CSAGGPSLDEQFF. CDR3 coding DNA: TGCAGCGCCGGTGGCCCTAGTCTCGATGAGCAGTTCTTC. V and J are TRBV29-1 and TRBJ2-1; D unresolved. Per germline, CDR1 SQVTM and CDR2 ANQGSEA. CDR3 length: 13 amino acids. The V gene lost 7 bases and the J gene lost 8 bases, with 18 bases spanning the gap.

The V and J genes are TRBV12-3 or TRBV12-4 and TRBJ2-7, with 7 positions matching TRBD1. The CDR3 is 15 residues long. The ends lost 2 bases at V and 5 bases at J; junction bases unmatched: 9. This CDR3 is CASSLLTGVTNEQYF. CDR3 sequence (DNA): TGTGCCAGCAGTTTATTAACAGGGGTAACAAACGAGCAGTACTTC.